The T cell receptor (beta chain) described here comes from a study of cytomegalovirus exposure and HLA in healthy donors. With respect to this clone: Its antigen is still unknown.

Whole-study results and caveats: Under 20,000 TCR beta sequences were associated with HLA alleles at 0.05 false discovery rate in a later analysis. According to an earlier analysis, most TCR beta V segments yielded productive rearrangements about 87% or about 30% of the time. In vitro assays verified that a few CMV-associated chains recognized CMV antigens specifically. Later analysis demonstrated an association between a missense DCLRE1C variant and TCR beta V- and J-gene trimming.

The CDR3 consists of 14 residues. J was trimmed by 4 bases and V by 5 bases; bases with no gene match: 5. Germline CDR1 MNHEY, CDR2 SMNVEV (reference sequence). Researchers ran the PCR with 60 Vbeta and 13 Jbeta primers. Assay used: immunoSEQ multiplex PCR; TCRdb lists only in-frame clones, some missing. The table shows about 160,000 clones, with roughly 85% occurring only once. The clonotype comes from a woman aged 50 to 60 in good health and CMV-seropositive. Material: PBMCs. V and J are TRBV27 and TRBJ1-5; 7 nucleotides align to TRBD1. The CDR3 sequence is CASSPRDRNQPQHF. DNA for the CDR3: TGTGCCAGCAGTCCCCGGGACAGAAATCAGCCCCAGCATTTT.